The present T cell receptor beta chain was sequenced within a study of cytomegalovirus exposure and HLA in healthy donors. Study conclusions and caveats: Researchers catalogued roughly 150 TCR beta chains as cytomegalovirus-associated. Cytomegalovirus status was reportedly diagnosed by the classifier with high sensitivity and specificity.

The CDR3 runs 13 residues. The germline V gene encodes CDR1 SGDLS and CDR2 YYNGEE. V gave up 0 bases and J gave up 5 bases, with 6 bases separating them. Sequencing used immunoSEQ multiplex PCR; TCRdb keeps in-frame clones, though not all of them. The table records approximately 140,000 clones, approximately 87% of them present only once. Remarks on this clone: Its specificity is not known.

The source material was PBMCs. The genes are TRBV9 and TRBJ2-1, with D unresolved. The sequence was collected from a man between 18 and 29 years old in good health and CMV-seronegative. Here the CDR3 DNA reads TGTGCCAGCAGCGTAGCTGAGAACAATGAGCAGTTCTTC. Translating it yields CASSVAENNEQFF.